This T cell receptor (beta chain) was captured by sequencing in a study of T cell responses to AZD1222 COVID-19 vaccine. Libraries were prepared by immunoSEQ multiplex PCR; TCRdb keeps only in-frame clonotypes and omits some of them. The repertoire holds about 150,000 clones, with just over 90% as singletons. Trimming cost V 0 bases and J 6 bases; bases outside gene matches: 8. The V gene's germline CDR1 is KGHSY and CDR2 FQNENV. The CDR3 is 16 amino acids. A word on this clone: Its antigen is undetermined.

Overall study results and limits: Donor demographics were predominantly white British with a female majority; clonal diversity may be underestimated. Spike was spanned by vaccine-associated CD4 TCRs, which were dominant at 160-218 and 743-854.

The rearrangement uses TRBV16 and TRBJ2-3; 8 bases agree with TRBD2. The sequence was obtained from an adult in good health. This sample comprised peripheral blood, obtained on day 0 of MenACWY control vaccination. The CDR3 DNA reads as TGTGCCAGCAGCCAATCTACCGGGACTAGAGGGGATACGCAGTATTTT. This translates into CASSQSTGTRGDTQYF.